This TCR beta chain appears in the sequencing data of a study of shared clonotypes between healthy human individuals. Using about 220 ng DNA, 25,000 to 35,000 T cell genomes, the sorted-subset replicate PCRs were run. The data were produced by immunoSEQ multiplex PCR, yet TCRdb's version contains in-frame clones alone and is incomplete. The profile shows 950,000 to 1,100,000 clones, roughly 75% of them singletons. The sequencing input was memory CD4+ T cells sorted from blood. Subset here: CD45RA-negative fraction. The TCR sequence derives from a man aged 18 to 30 in good health.

DNA for the CDR3: TGTGCCAGCAGCCCCCGGGTGAGGGAGGCCACTGAAGCTTTCTTT. Amino acid sequence: CASSPRVREATEAFF. The chain carries TRBV21-1 and TRBJ1-1. TRBV21-1 is listed as a pseudogene. The CDR3 spans 15 residues.